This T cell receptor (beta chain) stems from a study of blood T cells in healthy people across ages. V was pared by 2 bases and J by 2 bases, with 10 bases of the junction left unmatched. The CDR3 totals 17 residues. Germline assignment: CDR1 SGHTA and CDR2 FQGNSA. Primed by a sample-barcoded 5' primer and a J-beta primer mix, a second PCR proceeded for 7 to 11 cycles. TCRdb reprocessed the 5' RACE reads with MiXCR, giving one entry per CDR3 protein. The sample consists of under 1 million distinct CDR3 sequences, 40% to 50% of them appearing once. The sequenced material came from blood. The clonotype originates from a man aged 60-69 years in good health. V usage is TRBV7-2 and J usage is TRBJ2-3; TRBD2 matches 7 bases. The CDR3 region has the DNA TGTGCCAGCAGCTTATCCCCACGAGGGACTAACACAGATACGCAGTATTTT. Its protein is CASSLSPRGTNTDTQYF.